This T cell receptor beta chain was identified during a study of T cell changes during pregnancy in multiple sclerosis (dated by TCRdb to about 2019). In the study overall: In women with multiple sclerosis, the researchers looked at how the T cell repertoire shifted as pregnancy progressed.

About this clone itself: Its specific antigen is unknown. Base qualities were left out, and no much larger clone turns up one base away.

The CDR3, from cysteine to phenylalanine, totals 13 residues. Only the CDR3 part of the read is kept: 39 bases, read in frame from the first base. From the germline V gene (reference sequence), CDR1 is MNHNY and CDR2 is SVGAGI. Trimming accounts for 8 bases at V and 3 bases at J, while the number of junction bases matched to no gene is 4. The library relied on the immunoSEQ multiplex PCR assay. TCRdb took over this immuneACCESS table, retaining in-frame rearrangements with V and J assigned. Such tables are incomplete; in checked studies, under half of the missing clones stem from an unresolved V gene, and the remainder is unexplained. The sample has just over 30,000 clones on record, around nine tenths of them singletons. The leading ten clones occupy approximately 5.8% of the sample.

The receptor comes from a female donor with multiple sclerosis, enrolled in a pregnancy study. Specimen: CD8+ T cells from peripheral blood mononuclear cells, collected in the second trimester of pregnancy. Here the chain combines TRBV6-6 and TRBJ1-5, with TRBD1 identical over 7 junction bases. Read as DNA, the sequence is TGTGCCAGCGGCGACAGGGACAATCAGCCCCAGCATTTT. The resulting protein is CASGDRDNQPQHF.